Presented here are 22 T cell receptor beta chains from one specimen sequenced in a study of blood T cell repertoires in COVID-19 (dated by TCRdb to the early 2020s). Library preparation used the immunoSEQ multiplex PCR assay. As stored in TCRdb, this immuneACCESS dataset retains in-frame rearrangements with V and J assigned. A fraction of the clones does not appear; measured against another copy, unresolved V genes explain less than half of the discrepancy, and the remainder lacks a known reason. The sample table contains around 300,000 clones; only one count was recorded for about 90% of them. Of the sample, approximately 1.8% is held by the ten largest clones. The sequenced sample consisted of PBMCs or T cells enriched from blood (not recorded which). The receptors were gathered from a woman aged 55-69 years who had recovered from COVID-19.

The chain links TRBV7-9 to TRBJ1-2, with 9 bases identical to TRBD1. This CDR3 has 13 residues. V lost 3 bases, J lost 8 bases, and 4 bases stayed unmatched. Germline V gene data show CDR1 as SEHNR and CDR2 as FQNEAQ (reference sequence). The CDR3 is CASSFTGGLGYTF. CDR3 bases: TGTGCCAGCAGCTTTACAGGGGGCCTAGGCTACACCTTC.

This sequence joins TRBV2 and TRBJ1-5; 10 bases line up with TRBD1. The germline gives CDR1 SNHLY, CDR2 FYNNEI. This CDR3 is 14 amino acids long. The V segment lost 7 bases and the J segment 4 bases; nucleotides outside the gene matches: 4. CDR3 sequence (DNA): TGTGCCAGCAAGGGACAGGGGTTAAATCAGCCCCAGCATTTT. It yields the protein CASKGQGLNQPQHF.

The J gene is TRBJ1-6, the V gene TRBV6-5; 7 nucleotides agree with TRBD1. CDR1 MNHEY and CDR2 SVGAGI come from the germline V gene. The CDR3 contains 15 residues. Unmatched junction bases numbered 5, after V lost 6 bases and J lost 3 bases. As DNA, the CDR3 is TGTGCCAGCAGGGGACAGAACGGCTATAATTCACCCCTCCACTTT. This gives the protein CASRGQNGYNSPLHF.

V usage is TRBV18 and J usage is TRBJ1-2, with D possibly matching TRBD1 (5 bases). The CDR3 contains 15 residues. Germline V gene lookup returns CDR1 KGHSH and CDR2 LQKENI. Trimming pared 3 bases from V and 7 bases from J, leaving 18 bases between. In nucleotides, the CDR3 is TGTGCCAGCTCACCCAGGGAAAACTATGGCTTTGGCTACACCTTC. As protein: CASSPRENYGFGYTF.

The rearrangement uses TRBV28 and TRBJ2-7; 12 bases map to TRBD2. CDR1 is MDHEN and CDR2 is SYDVKM in the germline V gene. V was pared by 6 bases and J by 5 bases, with 11 bases of the junction left unmatched. This CDR3 is 16 amino acids long. The CDR3 here is CASRPSSGRAVNEQYF. CDR3 nucleotide sequence: TGTGCCAGCAGGCCCTCTAGCGGGAGGGCCGTAAACGAGCAGTACTTC.

This chain uses TRBV5-1 with TRBJ2-7; 10 bases line up with TRBD2. Germline V gene data show CDR1 as SGHRS and CDR2 as YFSETQ. The trim removed 1 base at V and 3 bases at J, leaving 10 bases unmatched. This CDR3 is built from 17 residues. The CDR3 DNA is TGCGCCAGCAGCTTGAGCTCTAGCGGGGGTGCTTACTACGAGCAGTACTTC. Translation gives CASSLSSSGGAYYEQYF. Combining the CDR3 with reference TRBV5-1 and TRBJ2-7 gives the whole variable domain KAGVTQTPRYLIKTRGQQVTLSCSPISGHRSVSWYQQTPGQGLQFLFEYFSETQRNKGNFPGRFSGRQFSNSRSEMNVSTLELGDSALYLCASSLSSSGGAYYEQYFGPGTRLTVT.

V gene TRBV5-6 combines with J gene TRBJ2-5, with 7 bases aligning to TRBD2. The CDR3 is made up of 14 amino acids. J was trimmed by 5 bases and V by 1 base; bases with no gene match: 5. The germline CDR1 and CDR2 sequences are SGHDT and YYEEEE. CDR3 sequence (DNA): TGTGCCAGCAGCTTGACGGGAGGCGGGGAGACCCAGTACTTC. Protein: CASSLTGGGETQYF.

V usage is TRBV3-1 (or the pseudogene TRBV3-2) and J usage is TRBJ2-5, with D possibly TRBD2 on 7 matching bases. The CDR3 contains 16 residues. The germline gives CDR1 LGHDT, CDR2 YNNKEL (reference sequence). V lost 4 bases, J lost 0 bases, and 15 bases lay in between. The CDR3 DNA is TGTGCCAGCAGCCGCAGGGGCGGGGGCAACCAAGAGACCCAGTACTTC. Protein sequence: CASSRRGGGNQETQYF.

A few counts support this clone. The chain combines TRBV27 with TRBJ2-1, with TRBD1 identical over 9 bases. The V segment lost 5 bases and the J segment 9 bases; nucleotides outside the gene matches: 2. This CDR3 spans 12 amino acids. CDR1 and CDR2 (germline): MNHEY, SMNVEV (reference sequence). CDR3 sequence (DNA): TGTGCCAGCAGTCAGACAGGGGGTGAGCAGTTCTTC. Protein product: CASSQTGGEQFF.

This clone was observed once. The J gene is TRBJ1-1, the V gene TRBV10-3, with no clear D. This CDR3 has 13 residues. Trimming removed 8 bases at V and 4 bases at J, with 14 bases between. Per the germline V gene, CDR1 is ENHRY and CDR2 is SYGVKD. CDR3 nucleotides: TGTGCCATCCGGCACGACCGGGGCACTGAAGCTTTCTTT. Its translation is CAIRHDRGTEAFF.

The chain couples TRBV4-1 to TRBJ2-1; TRBD1 might be the D (7 bases). Per germline, CDR1 MGHRA and CDR2 YSYEKL. The CDR3 contains 15 residues. The V end was cut by 4 bases, the J end by 6 bases, with 16 bases between. CDR3 sequence: CASSLRGGGPNEQFF. In DNA form, the CDR3 reads TGCGCCAGCAGCCTAAGAGGAGGGGGCCCCAATGAGCAGTTCTTC.

This sequence joins TRBV5-6 and TRBJ1-2, with D perhaps TRBD1 (6 bases). The CDR3 is 15 amino acids. The germline V and J ends were trimmed by 4 bases and 3 bases, with 16 bases remaining between them. Germline-derived CDR1 and CDR2 are SGHDT and YYEEEE. CDR3 in amino acids: CASSRDTRMDYGYTF. The CDR3 DNA sequence: TGTGCCAGCAGCCGGGACACCCGAATGGACTATGGCTACACCTTC.

This clone appeared a single time. The chain links TRBV7-6 to TRBJ2-1, with 9 bases aligning to TRBD2. This CDR3 region has 17 residues. Germline trimming cut 5 bases from V and 6 bases from J; bases unmatched to any gene: 14. Germline CDR1 reads SGHVS; CDR2 reads FNYEAQ. Written as DNA, the CDR3 is TGTGCCAGCAGCGTCCTTAGTGGGAGAGCGGGGGGCAATGAGCAGTTCTTC. Its protein is CASSVLSGRAGGNEQFF.

The gene calls are TRBV28 and TRBJ1-1, with unresolved D. V was clipped by 8 bases and J by 3 bases, with 13 bases between them. The CDR3 covers 13 residues. Germline V CDR1 and CDR2: MDHEN, SYDVKM. Written as DNA, the CDR3 is TGTGCCAGCGTTCGAGGCGGGGACACTGAAGCTTTCTTT. Translating gives CASVRGGDTEAFF. Full variable domain (outside the CDR3, taken from reference TRBV28 and TRBJ1-1): DVKVTQSSRYLVKRTGEKVFLECVQDMDHENMFWYRQDPGLGLRLIYFSYDVKMKEKGDIPEGYSVSREKKERFSLILESASTNQTSMYLCASVRGGDTEAFFGQGTRLTVV.

The chain employs TRBV15 and TRBJ2-7; D remains ambiguous. CDR3 size: 16 residues. The V end was cut by 5 bases, the J end by 0 bases, with 17 bases between. The germline gives CDR1 LNHNV, CDR2 YYDKDF (reference sequence). In DNA form, the CDR3 reads TGTGCCACCAGCCCCCCGGGTCCCCTAAGCTCCTACGAGCAGTACTTC. As protein: CATSPPGPLSSYEQYF.

Comment on this clone: The sample carries other DNA sequences with the same CDR3. The chain uses TRBV28 and TRBJ1-2; D is uncertain. Per the germline V gene, CDR1 is MDHEN and CDR2 is SYDVKM. This CDR3 spans 13 amino acids. Trimming took off 3 bases at V and 3 bases at J, with 8 bases between the two ends. In DNA form, the CDR3 reads TGTGCCAGCAGTTTGTACAGTTACTATGGCTACACCTTC. Encoded protein: CASSLYSYYGYTF.

The chain has TRBV18 and TRBJ2-5, with D perhaps matching TRBD1 (6 bases). Trimming removed 1 base at V and 2 bases at J, with 14 bases between. Per the germline V gene, CDR1 is KGHSH and CDR2 is LQKENI. This CDR3 contains 16 residues. The CDR3 spells CASSPRSGAPQETQYF. DNA of the CDR3: TGTGCCAGCTCACCACGGTCAGGGGCCCCGCAAGAGACCCAGTACTTC. The entire variable domain, with the rest obtained from reference TRBV18 and TRBJ2-5, is as follows: NAGVMQNPRHLVRRRGQEARLRCSPMKGHSHVYWYRQLPEEGLKFMVYLQKENIIDESGMPKERFSAEFPKEGPSILRIQQVVRGDSAAYFCASSPRSGAPQETQYFGPGTRLLVL.

The chain is built from TRBV2 and TRBJ1-4, with D possibly matching TRBD1 (5 bases). Germline assignment: CDR1 SNHLY and CDR2 FYNNEI. The CDR3 loop spans 14 amino acids. Trimming stripped 6 bases from V and 8 bases from J, with 16 bases between. The CDR3 DNA reads as TGTGCCAGCAGCCCAGCCTCCCGACAGGAAAAACTGTTTTTT. This encodes CASSPASRQEKLFF. The full variable domain, rest sourced from reference TRBV2 and TRBJ1-4, is EPEVTQTPSHQVTQMGQEVILRCVPISNHLYFYWYRQILGQKVEFLVSFYNNEISEKSEIFDDQFSVERPDGSNFTLKIRSTKLEDSAMYFCASSPASRQEKLFFGSGTQLSVL.

The chain links TRBV7-8 to TRBJ2-5; D is perhaps TRBD2 (5 bases). The CDR3 covers 14 residues. Germline lookup yields CDR1 SGHVS and CDR2 FQNEAQ. The V and J ends lost 3 bases and 1 base respectively, with 9 bases between them. CDR3 in amino acids: CASSFKSGQETQYF. The CDR3 coding sequence is TGTGCCAGCAGCTTTAAAAGCGGCCAAGAGACCCAGTACTTC.

In this sample, this clone turned up once. The V gene is TRBV5-1, the J gene TRBJ1-2, with TRBD1 as a possible D gene (5 bases). CDR1 and CDR2 from the germline V gene are SGHRS and YFSETQ. Trimming shortened V by 0 bases and J by 8 bases, and 11 bases separated the two germline ends. CDR3 length equals 13 residues. The CDR3 DNA sequence: TGCGCCAGCAGCTTGGATGCCCGGGGGGGCTACACCTTC. Its protein is CASSLDARGGYTF.

The V call is TRBV6-6, the J call TRBJ1-5; TRBD1 matches 7 bases. V lost 7 bases to trimming and J lost 5 bases; unmatched junction nucleotides: 5. Germline-derived CDR1 and CDR2 are MNHNY and SVGAGI (reference sequence). This CDR3 region has 13 residues. The CDR3 loop is CASTTGVYQPQHF. The CDR3 DNA sequence: TGTGCCAGCACCACAGGGGTTTATCAGCCCCAGCATTTT.

The V and J genes are TRBV9 and TRBJ1-2; TRBD1 aligns across 12 bases. Germline loops: CDR1 SGDLS, CDR2 YYNGEE. Trimming took 0 bases from V and 7 from J; bases not matched to a gene: 13. There are 18 residues in the CDR3. CDR3 nucleotide sequence: TGTGCCAGCAGCGTAGGAGAGGGACAGGGGGCCCTTGCTGGTGGCTACACCTTC. Protein product: CASSVGEGQGALAGGYTF.